This T cell receptor (beta chain) was captured in a study of Ad26.COV2.S vaccination and SARS-CoV-2 variants. In the study overall: Participant was drawn from the COV1001 Ad26.COV2.S trial arm.

The CDR3 consists of 14 residues. Per germline, CDR1 KGHSH and CDR2 LQKENI. As concerns this clone: Its specificity is unknown. Germline and junction disagree at one end, which may indicate a read error.

Treatment reported: approximately 18 received Ad26.COV2.S at low or high dose, single or two shots; several received placebo; per-sample allocation not given. The samples were gathered on day 63 after the first injection of vaccine or placebo. An 18-55-year-old adult in Boston served as donor. Method: immunoSEQ multiplex PCR; TCRdb's copy keeps in-frame clones and lacks some. The sample includes some 400,000 clones, over 75% of them seen just once. Study-wide findings and caveats: Recipients given vaccine exceeded placebo recipients in spike-specific TCR breadth. The breadth of spike-specific CD8+ and CD4+ T cell responses after vaccination was reportedly substantial.

The gene calls are TRBV18 and TRBJ2-1; D is unresolved. This sample comprised peripheral blood, obtained in a trial of Ad26.COV2.S vaccine versus placebo. This sequence was found in a person aged 18-65 years who received the Ad26.COV2.S COVID-19 vaccine or a placebo. The CDR3 DNA reads as TGTGCCAGCTCATCACCGGGTCCTTACAATGAGCAGTTCTTC. This encodes CASSSPGPYNEQFF.